The 8 T cell receptor beta chains below were found in one sample sequenced in a study of blood T cells in healthy people across ages. Combining a sample-barcoded 5' primer with a J-beta primer mix, a second PCR ran for about 7 to 11 cycles. TCRdb used MiXCR to reprocess the 5' RACE reads, holding one entry per CDR3 protein. The table records fewer than 950,000 distinct CDR3 sequences, under 40% of them present only once. The sample comprised blood. The source is a man between 18 and 29 years old in good health.

This clonotype has only a few counts. The V gene is TRBV6-2 or TRBV6-3, the J gene TRBJ2-1; 9 bases line up with TRBD2. The CDR3 consists of 16 residues. Trimming at V came to 5 bases and at J to 0 bases, leaving 5 bases not matched to a gene. Per germline, CDR1 MNHEY and CDR2 SVGEGT. The CDR3, as DNA: TGTGCCAGCAGTGGACTAGCGCCTAGCTCCTACAATGAGCAGTTCTTC. Encoded protein: CASSGLAPSSYNEQFF.

The sample holds many counts of this clonotype. V usage is TRBV6-5 and J usage is TRBJ1-5; D is unclear. Germline assignment: CDR1 MNHEY and CDR2 SVGAGI. CDR3 length equals 13 residues. The V and J ends lost 9 bases and 6 bases respectively, with 15 bases between them. The DNA for the CDR3 is TGTGCCAGTGCCCGGCGGGAGGCTCAGCCCCAGCATTTT. Its translation is CASARREAQPQHF.

This clonotype was seen only a few times. The chain joins TRBV6-6 to TRBJ2-4; D may match TRBD1 or TRBD2 (5 bases each). CDR3 length: 14 amino acids. Trimming stripped 2 bases from V and 5 bases from J, with 10 bases between. Germline CDR1 and CDR2: MNHNY and SVGAGI (reference sequence). The CDR3 reads CASSYVVGENIQYF. As DNA, the CDR3 is TGTGCCAGCAGTTACGTGGTGGGGGAAAACATTCAGTACTTC.

The rearrangement uses TRBV5-1 and TRBJ1-3; a weak D match, TRBD1 (5 bases). V lost 4 bases and J 1 base, leaving 12 bases between the germline ends. The CDR3 totals 15 residues. The germline V gene has CDR1 SGHRS and CDR2 YFSETQ. CDR3 residues: CASSDSTGSGNTIYF. CDR3 nucleotide sequence: TGCGCCAGCAGCGACAGCACGGGTTCTGGAAACACCATATATTTT.

As regards this clonotype: Given a much more abundant clone one base away, this may be a read error. The gene calls are TRBV7-6 and TRBJ2-7; possible D gene TRBD2, 5 bases. Germline-derived CDR1 and CDR2 are SGHVS and FNYEAQ. The CDR3 is 15 amino acids. The germline V and J ends were trimmed by 5 bases and 1 base, with 15 bases remaining between them. CDR3 coding DNA: TGTGCCAGCAGCCCGATAAAAAGGAGGTCCTACGAGCAGTACTTC. This codes for CASSPIKRRSYEQYF.

On this clonotype: At one end the junction does not follow the germline gene, possibly because of a read error. In DNA, the CDR3 is TGTGCCAGCAGCCGAAAACGGGGGAATGAGCGGTTCTTC. Residues: CASSRKRGNERFF. The J gene is TRBJ2-1, the V gene TRBV7-2, with D possibly being TRBD2 (6 bases). The CDR3 sequence is 13 residues long. CDR1 and CDR2 from the germline V gene are SGHTA and FQGNSA.

This clonotype has more than one count but fewer than ten. This sequence joins TRBV9 and TRBJ2-4; 8 bases match TRBD1. The CDR3 spans 15 residues. CDR1 is SGDLS and CDR2 is YYNGEE in the germline V gene. V dropped 4 bases and J dropped 9; count of bases not matched to a gene: 12. Written as DNA, the CDR3 is TGTGCCAGCAGCCCCCGGACAGGGAGAGGAGTCATTCAGTACTTC. Protein product: CASSPRTGRGVIQYF. Together with reference TRBV9 and TRBJ2-4, the CDR3 gives the full variable domain: DSGVTQTPKHLITATGQRVTLRCSPRSGDLSVYWYQQSLDQGLQFLIQYYNGEERAKGNILERFSAQQFPDLHSELNLSSLELGDSALYFCASSPRTGRGVIQYFGAGTRLSVL.

This clonotype was detected once. An end of the junction does not agree with germline; a read error may underlie this. This chain uses TRBV14 with TRBJ1-6; no definite D call. This CDR3 spans 13 amino acids. The germline V gene has CDR1 SGHDN and CDR2 FVKESK. In nucleotides, the CDR3 is TGTGCCGGCAGCGCTTACAGTCGATCACCCCTCCACTTT. Translated, it gives CAGSAYSRSPLHF.